Below, 26 T cell receptor beta chains from the same sample are listed, as sequenced in a study of T-cell reconstitution after alpha-beta-depleted transplantation in children. Preparation of the TCRbeta library involved a method that used unique molecular identifiers. Using its own MiXCR run on the PCR reads, TCRdb lists one record per CDR3 protein. In the table there are around 360,000 distinct CDR3 sequences, 10% of which are singletons. This material consisted of PBMCs from the stem cell graft donor, taken from the stem cell graft. These receptors originate from a human donor who donated a stem cell graft to a child with acute lymphoblastic leukemia.

This clonotype was seen a handful of times. The rearrangement joins TRBV11-2 to TRBJ2-2; unclear D gene. The CDR3 is 16 amino acids. Germline V gives CDR1 SGHAT, CDR2 FQNNGV. V lost 0 bases to trimming and J lost 0 bases, with 8 bases between them. The CDR3 loop reads CASSLDPPANTGELFF. As DNA, the CDR3 is TGTGCCAGCAGCTTAGATCCCCCAGCGAACACCGGGGAGCTGTTTTTT.

This clonotype showed up just a few times. The J gene is TRBJ2-7, the V gene TRBV10-2, with D possibly matching TRBD1 (5 bases). The CDR3 has 13 residues. Trimming left V 7 bases short and J 1 base short, with 11 bases between. Germline values: CDR1 WSHSY, CDR2 SAAADI. The CDR3 protein is CASTGQGSYEQYF. The CDR3 DNA follows: TGCGCCAGCACCGGGCAGGGTTCCTACGAGCAGTACTTC.

V is TRBV6-2 or TRBV6-3 and J is TRBJ1-2; 10 bases agree with TRBD1. Germline trimming cut 5 bases from V and 4 bases from J; bases unmatched to any gene: 7. The CDR3 covers 15 residues. CDR1 MNHEY and CDR2 SVGEGT come from the germline V gene. Here the CDR3 DNA reads TGTGCCAGCAGTCGCTCCGGGACAGGGGCCTATGGCTACACCTTC. Residues: CASSRSGTGAYGYTF.

At least ten counts were recorded for this clonotype. The CDR3 coding sequence is TGTGCCAGCAGCCCGGGGCCCGACTATGGCTACACCTTC. Protein product: CASSPGPDYGYTF. The chain couples TRBV6-6 to TRBJ1-2; the D gene is possibly TRBD1 (5 bases). Trimming shortened V by 6 bases and J by 3 bases, and 11 bases separated the two germline ends. The CDR3 extends over 13 amino acids. CDR1 MNHNY and CDR2 SVGAGI come from the germline V gene (reference sequence).

This CDR3 is CASRTLNEQFF. CDR3 nucleotides: TGTGCCAGCAGAACCCTCAATGAGCAGTTCTTC. The chain is built from TRBV27 and TRBJ2-1; no clear D. Germline CDR1 MNHEY, CDR2 SMNVEV (reference sequence). The V gene lost 6 bases and the J gene lost 6 bases, with 6 bases spanning the gap. This CDR3 has 11 amino acids.

The sample holds a few counts of this clonotype. The CDR3 region has the DNA TGTGCTAGTGGTTTGGGCACAGACAGGACCTTCCTCACAGATACGCAGTATTTT. Protein sequence: CASGLGTDRTFLTDTQYF. The chain joins TRBV12-5 to TRBJ2-3; a possible D gene is TRBD1 (6 bases). Deletions cut 1 base from V and 2 bases from J, with 19 bases between. This CDR3 is built from 18 residues. Germline CDR1 reads LGHNT; CDR2 reads FRNRAP.

In its sample, this clonotype was seen a few times. V usage is TRBV12-3 or TRBV12-4 and J usage is TRBJ2-3; TRBD2 matches at 10 bases. V gave up 8 bases and J gave up 6 bases; unmatched junction bases: 11. This CDR3 region has 15 residues. In DNA, the CDR3 is TGTGCCAGCGCTTCAAGGGGTAGCGGGGGGGATACGCAGTATTTT. This encodes CASASRGSGGDTQYF.

This clonotype was picked up many times. The gene calls are TRBV9 and TRBJ2-7; D possibly corresponds to TRBD1 (5 bases). The CDR3 totals 15 residues. The germline V gene encodes CDR1 SGDLS and CDR2 YYNGEE. Trimming pared 3 bases from V and 3 bases from J, leaving 16 bases between. In DNA, the CDR3 is TGTGCCAGCAGCGGGGGCACAGTACCAGGCTACGAGCAGTACTTC. It specifies CASSGGTVPGYEQYF. The variable domain in full, completed from reference TRBV9 and TRBJ2-7, reads DSGVTQTPKHLITATGQRVTLRCSPRSGDLSVYWYQQSLDQGLQFLIQYYNGEERAKGNILERFSAQQFPDLHSELNLSSLELGDSALYFCASSGGTVPGYEQYFGPGTRLTVT.

The chain carries TRBV6-2 or TRBV6-3 and TRBJ2-2; 7 nucleotides agree with TRBD2. The V gene end was trimmed by 6 bases and the J gene end by 5 bases; junction bases not matched to a gene: 15. This CDR3 is built from 17 residues. Germline CDR1 reads MNHEY; CDR2 reads SVGEGT. The DNA of the CDR3 is TGTGCCAGCAGCTCTGGACTAGACCTCCGAAAAACCGGGGAGCTGTTTTTT. Translation: CASSSGLDLRKTGELFF.

V usage is TRBV12-3 or TRBV12-4 and J usage is TRBJ1-2; D remains ambiguous. The CDR3 covers 12 residues. Trimming removed 3 bases at V and 8 bases at J, with 10 bases between. The CDR3, as DNA: TGTGCCAGCAGTTTCGGACCGGGAGGCTACACCTTC. The encoded protein is CASSFGPGGYTF.

The CDR3 bases are TGTGCCAGCAGTGAAGCTTGGACTGTGGGGACAGATACGCAGTATTTT. Residues: CASSEAWTVGTDTQYF. The chain links TRBV2 to TRBJ2-3; perhaps TRBD2 as D (5 bases). This CDR3 has 16 residues. Germline V CDR1 and CDR2: SNHLY, FYNNEI. V was clipped by 0 bases and J by 3 bases, with 13 bases between them.

In regard to this clonotype: Possible read error: a much larger clone is one base away. The chain is built from TRBV12-3 or TRBV12-4 and TRBJ2-7; D is uncertain. V shed 4 bases and J shed 5 bases, with 9 bases lying between them. The length of the CDR3 is 12 residues. The CDR3 region is CASSSSGHEQYF. In DNA form, the CDR3 reads TGTGCCAGCAGTTCGTCGGGCCACGAGCAGTACTTC.

This clonotype was recorded a few times. The chain joins TRBV7-9 to TRBJ2-1, with D possibly matching TRBD1 (6 bases). Per germline, CDR1 SEHNR and CDR2 FQNEAQ (reference sequence). The CDR3 is made up of 15 amino acids. Trimming took off 5 bases at V and 3 bases at J, with 14 bases between the two ends. CDR3 DNA: TGTGCCAGCAGCCTGACTCGGACAGACTACAATGAGCAGTTCTTC. Protein: CASSLTRTDYNEQFF. Full variable domain (rest looked up from reference TRBV7-9 and TRBJ2-1): DTGVSQNPRHKITKRGQNVTFRCDPISEHNRLYWYRQTLGQGPEFLTYFQNEAQLEKSRLLSDRFSAERPKGSFSTLEIQRTEQGDSAMYLCASSLTRTDYNEQFFGPGTRLTVL.

The genes are TRBV10-2 and TRBJ2-7, with D possibly TRBD1 on 5 matching bases. Trimming took 0 bases from V and 1 from J, leaving 16 bases between them. Germline V gene sequence: CDR1 WSHSY, CDR2 SAAADI. The CDR3 has 17 residues. The CDR3 DNA follows: TGCGCCAGCAGTGAGTCGAATCTGGGGCCTTGGTCCTACGAGCAGTACTTC. Protein sequence: CASSESNLGPWSYEQYF.

A few counts support this clonotype. This chain uses TRBV18 with TRBJ2-5; D is ambiguous. The CDR3 consists of 14 residues. V lost 2 bases, J lost 2 bases, and 9 bases lay in between. Per germline, CDR1 KGHSH and CDR2 LQKENI. The CDR3 reads CASSPYFPQETQYF. The CDR3 DNA sequence: TGTGCCAGCTCACCATACTTCCCACAAGAGACCCAGTACTTC.

The table lists this clonotype with a few counts. The chain joins TRBV20-1 to TRBJ1-2, with 10 bases lining up with TRBD1. Germline V gene sequence: CDR1 DFQATT, CDR2 SNEGSKA (reference sequence). This CDR3 is built from 11 residues. J was trimmed by 8 bases and V by 5 bases; bases with no gene match: 2. The DNA for the CDR3 is TGCAGTGCTGGGACAGGGGACGGCTACACCTTC. Translated: CSAGTGDGYTF.

This clonotype was counted many times. In DNA form, the CDR3 reads TGTGCCAGCAGCCCCGGAGGGAGTTCCGAAGATACGCAGTATTTT. The encoded protein is CASSPGGSSEDTQYF. The chain links TRBV12-3 or TRBV12-4 to TRBJ2-3; D is possibly TRBD2 (6 bases). V was shortened by 6 bases and J by 5 bases, with 18 bases between the two germline ends. The CDR3 runs to 15 residues.

This chain joins TRBV9 and TRBJ2-1; D may match TRBD1 or TRBD2 (5 bases each). CDR1 and CDR2 (germline): SGDLS, YYNGEE. Trimming took off 1 base at V and 9 bases at J, with 14 bases between the two ends. This CDR3 spans 14 amino acids. In nucleotides, the CDR3 is TGTGCCAGCAGCGTACGGACGGAGAGGGGTGAGCAGTTCTTC. Translating gives CASSVRTERGEQFF.

V is TRBV12-3 or TRBV12-4 and J is TRBJ2-1; 7 nucleotides agree with TRBD2. This CDR3 is 14 amino acids long. The V segment lost 2 bases and the J segment 8 bases; nucleotides outside the gene matches: 6. CDR3 sequence reads: CASSLSSGNDEQFF. The CDR3 bases are TGTGCCAGCAGTTTATCCAGCGGGAACGATGAGCAGTTCTTC.

The CDR3 bases are TGTGCCAGCAGCGTAGGGGGGGGAAACTATGGCTACACCTTC. Its translation is CASSVGGGNYGYTF. The chain carries TRBV9 and TRBJ1-2, with D tentatively TRBD1 (5 bases). Trimming stripped 0 bases from V and 2 bases from J, with 8 bases between. Germline V gene lookup returns CDR1 SGDLS and CDR2 YYNGEE. The CDR3 has 14 residues.

The CDR3 DNA is TGTGCCAGCAGTCCAAACCAGGGGGGTCAGACCGGGGAGCTGTTTTTT. Translating it yields CASSPNQGGQTGELFF. The rearrangement joins TRBV6-2 or TRBV6-3 to TRBJ2-2, with a weak D call TRBD1 (7 bases). The CDR3 is 16 amino acids. Germline V gene data show CDR1 as MNHEY and CDR2 as SVGEGT. V lost 5 bases and J lost 5, with 18 bases in between.

Ten or more counts support this clonotype. The chain links TRBV20-1 to TRBJ2-2; D not certain. With 3 bases removed from V and 7 bases from J, the gap between germline ends came to 12 bases. Germline lookup yields CDR1 DFQATT and CDR2 SNEGSKA (reference sequence). The length of the CDR3 is 13 residues. The CDR3 reads CSASLRVNGELFF. As DNA, the CDR3 is TGCAGTGCTAGCCTTAGGGTCAACGGGGAGCTGTTTTTT.

The genes are TRBV6-2 or TRBV6-3 and TRBJ2-1; the match to TRBD2 covers 7 bases. Germline V lookup: CDR1 MNHEY, CDR2 SVGEGT. The CDR3 spans 14 residues. V lost 5 bases, J lost 7 bases, and 8 bases stayed unmatched. The CDR3 region is CASSPTGLPNEQFF. CDR3 DNA sequence: TGTGCCAGCAGTCCGACGGGACTACCAAATGAGCAGTTCTTC.

This clonotype was detected many times. The CDR3 sequence: CASSGWDITGELFF. CDR3 in DNA: TGCGCCAGCAGCGGCTGGGACATCACCGGGGAGCTGTTTTTT. The chain uses TRBV5-1 and TRBJ2-2; TRBD1 is a possible D gene (6 bases). The germline gives CDR1 SGHRS, CDR2 YFSETQ. This CDR3 has 14 amino acids. Trimming stripped 4 bases from V and 4 bases from J, with 11 bases between.

This clonotype was observed many times. This chain connects TRBV7-2 to TRBJ2-5; D perhaps matches TRBD1 (6 bases). The ends were cut back, 5 bases at V and 2 bases at J, with 21 bases in the middle. Germline loops: CDR1 SGHTA, CDR2 FQGNSA. The CDR3 consists of 17 residues. The chain's CDR3 is CASSRPSRDTAQETQYF. CDR3 DNA: TGTGCCAGCAGCCGGCCGTCTCGGGACACGGCTCAAGAGACCCAGTACTTC. Looking up the rest from reference TRBV7-2 and TRBJ2-5 gives the full variable domain: GAGVSQSPSNKVTEKGKDVELRCDPISGHTALYWYRQSLGQGLEFLIYFQGNSAPDKSGLPSDRFSAERTGGSVSTLTIQRTQQEDSAVYLCASSRPSRDTAQETQYFGPGTRLLVL.

This clonotype has a count of ten or more. V is TRBV20-1 and J is TRBJ2-3; possible D gene TRBD1, 7 bases. Trimming took 6 bases from V and 6 from J, leaving 19 bases between them. The CDR3 sequence is 14 residues long. The germline CDR1 and CDR2 sequences are DFQATT and SNEGSKA (reference sequence). CDR3 in amino acids: CSATSGGWLDTQYF. DNA for the CDR3: TGCAGTGCGACCTCAGGGGGGTGGCTGGATACGCAGTATTTT.